A selection of T cell receptor beta chains follows, all from one sample in a study of cytotoxic CD8 clonotypes in ibrutinib-treated CLL. TCRdb keeps only in-frame clones here, not all; method: immunoSEQ multiplex PCR. This table holds more than 200,000 clones, 70% found once. Specimen: PBMCs, collected after 24 months of ibrutinib treatment. Receptors were obtained from a human donor with chronic lymphocytic leukemia. CDR3s include the opening cysteine and the closing phenylalanine or tryptophan. A D gene is named only where the DNA matches it firmly. Size values are once, few and many counts, or a class for expanded clones, and some rows have none.

abundance,j_gene,d_gene,v_gene,CDR3nt,CDR3aa
-,TRBJ2-1,-,TRBV5-8,TGTGCCAGCAGCCTGATTAGAGTTGACTACAATGAGCAGTTCTTC,CASSLIRVDYNEQFF
-,TRBJ1-5,-,TRBV6-5,TGTGCCAGCAGTTACTCGAGGGGAAACAATCAGCCCCAGCATTTT,CASSYSRGNNQPQHF
-,TRBJ2-7,TRBD1,TRBV18,TGTGCCAGCTCCCCTGGACAGGGTAGCCACTACGAGCAGTACTTC,CASSPGQGSHYEQYF
few,TRBJ1-2,-,TRBV30,TGTGCCTGGAGTGTAGTTGGCGGCTACACCTTC,CAWSVVGGYTF
-,TRBJ2-5,TRBD2,TRBV7-2,TGTGCCAGCAGCTCGGGTGGGACTAGCGTTCACGGGACCCAGTACTTC,CASSSGGTSVHGTQYF
-,TRBJ1-4,-,TRBV6-5,TGTGCCAGCAGTTACGTGGCGACCGCTGGAGAAAAACTGTTTTTT,CASSYVATAGEKLFF
-,TRBJ2-3,TRBD2,TRBV2,TGTGCCAGATCCGGGACTAGCGGGAGGGCCCGGGCAGATACGCAGTATTTT,CARSGTSGRARADTQYF
-,TRBJ1-2,TRBD1,TRBV4-2,TGTGCCAGCAGCCAAGTCGGACAGGGGAATGGCTACACCTTC,CASSQVGQGNGYTF
many,TRBJ2-1,TRBD2,TRBV11-3,TGTGCCAGCAGCTTAGATCGGACTAGCGGGAGGTCCTACAATGAGCAGTTCTTC,CASSLDRTSGRSYNEQFF
-,TRBJ2-3,-,TRBV20-1,TGCAGTGCTAGAAAGACAGATACGCAGTATTTT,CSARKTDTQYF
few,TRBJ2-5,-,TRBV5-1,TGCGCCAGCAGTGGACAAGAGACCCAGTACTTC,CASSGQETQYF
-,TRBJ2-3,TRBD2,TRBV9,TGTGCCAGCAGCGGACCTAGCGGTACCACAGATACGCAGTATTTT,CASSGPSGTTDTQYF
-,TRBJ1-3,TRBD1,TRBV28,TGTGCCAGCAGATCGGGACAGGGGTTTTTCGGAAACACCATATATTTT,CASRSGQGFFGNTIYF
-,TRBJ2-2,TRBD1,TRBV19,TGTGCCAGTAGTATGGGACAGGACACCGGGGAGCTGTTTTTT,CASSMGQDTGELFF
-,TRBJ2-7,TRBD2,TRBV5-5,TGTGCCAGCAGCCGTGACAGCGGGAGCATCTACGAGCAGTACTTC,CASSRDSGSIYEQYF
-,TRBJ2-7,TRBD1,TRBV6-5,TGTGCCAGCAGACCCCGGACAGGGGCCTTCTACGAGCAGTACTTC,CASRPRTGAFYEQYF
few,TRBJ1-2,-,TRBV6-6,TGTGCCAGCAGTTACCCTACAGACTATGGCTACACCTTC,CASSYPTDYGYTF
-,TRBJ1-2,-,TRBV29-1,TGCAGCGCCCGACACGACTATGGCTACACCTTC,CSARHDYGYTF
once,TRBJ1-1,-,TRBV9,TGTGCCAGTTCCAGGTTGAACACTGAAGCTTTCTTT,CASSRLNTEAFF
-,TRBJ2-7,-,TRBV28,TGTGCCAGCAGTTTGGAGGGGGGAAGCTCCTACGAGCAGTACTTC,CASSLEGGSSYEQYF
-,TRBJ2-1,-,TRBV29-1,TGCAGCGTTTTAAGGACCTCTAAAGGGAATGAGCAGTTCTTC,CSVLRTSKGNEQFF
-,TRBJ2-2,-,TRBV7-9,TGTGCCAGCAGCTGGGAGGCCGGGGAGCTGTTTTTT,CASSWEAGELFF
-,TRBJ2-5,TRBD1,TRBV4-3,TGCGCCAGCAGCCAAGGACAGGGCGGGGAGACCCAGTACTTC,CASSQGQGGETQYF
-,TRBJ2-7,-,TRBV6-6,TGTGCCAGCAGGAATTTGGACGATAGCTCCTACGAGCAGTACTTC,CASRNLDDSSYEQYF
-,TRBJ2-3,TRBD1,TRBV5-6,TGTGCCAGCAGCCCAGGACAGGGGAAGACGTCAGATACGCAGTATTTT,CASSPGQGKTSDTQYF
few,TRBJ1-3,-,TRBV9,TGTGCCAGCAGCGTAGACAGGGCTGGAAACACCATATATTTT,CASSVDRAGNTIYF
once,TRBJ1-3,TRBD1,TRBV27,TGTGCCAGCAGTCAGAACCGGGACAGGGCTAACACCATATATTTT,CASSQNRDRANTIYF
-,TRBJ2-7,-,TRBV5-1,TGCGCCAGCAGCTCTCGGGTAGCGGCTTCCTACGAGCAGTACTTC,CASSSRVAASYEQYF
-,TRBJ2-7,TRBD1,TRBV28,TGTGCCAGCAGTTTACGGGACTGGACAGGGGCCTACGAGCAGTACTTC,CASSLRDWTGAYEQYF
-,TRBJ2-5,TRBD2,TRBV9,TGTGCCAGCAGCGCGACTAGCGGTCCTCAAGAGACCCAGTACTTC,CASSATSGPQETQYF
few,TRBJ2-7,-,TRBV6-5,TGTGCCAGCAGTTACTCGATACCTATTGGCGAGCAGTACTTC,CASSYSIPIGEQYF
-,TRBJ1-5,-,TRBV9,TGTGCCAGCAGCCCATGGGCAGGGCTGGATCAGCCCCAGCATTTT,CASSPWAGLDQPQHF
-,TRBJ2-6,-,TRBV28,TGTGCCAGCAGTTTATGGAAGGGGTCCGGGGCCAACGTCCTGACTTTC,CASSLWKGSGANVLTF
-,TRBJ2-6,-,TRBV5-1,TGCGCCAGCAGCAGGACGGATGGGGCCAACGTCCTGACTTTC,CASSRTDGANVLTF
-,TRBJ2-7,-,TRBV6-1,TGTGCCAGCAGCCGGGGCGCGGACTTCTCCTACGAGCAGTACTTC,CASSRGADFSYEQYF
-,TRBJ2-4,-,TRBV19,TGTGCCAGTAGTATAGACGGCCCCTCCGGGGACATTCAGTACTTC,CASSIDGPSGDIQYF
-,TRBJ2-7,-,TRBV6-5,TGTGCCAGCAGCCCCTCAGGGACCCACGAGCAGTACTTC,CASSPSGTHEQYF
-,TRBJ1-2,-,TRBV10-3,TGTGCCATCAGTGAGGAGAGCTATGGCTACACCTTC,CAISEESYGYTF
-,TRBJ2-5,-,TRBV7-8,TGTGCCAGCAGCTTAGGGGACAAGGGGGAGACCCAGTACTTC,CASSLGDKGETQYF
-,TRBJ2-3,-,TRBV5-1,TGCGCCAGCAGCTATACTACGGGGGCGTTCACCACAGATACGCAGTATTTT,CASSYTTGAFTTDTQYF
few,TRBJ1-5,-,TRBV5-1,TGCGCCAGCAGCTTGGTAGGGGGGAATCAGCCCCAGCATTTT,CASSLVGGNQPQHF
-,TRBJ1-1,-,TRBV18,TGTGCCAGCTCGGATGCCGGGACGGGGGCTTTCTTT,CASSDAGTGAFF
-,TRBJ2-7,TRBD2,TRBV4-3,TGCGCCAGCAGCCAAGCCGTACTAGCGGGTATCTCCTACGAGCAGTACTTC,CASSQAVLAGISYEQYF
-,TRBJ1-1,-,TRBV9,TGTGCCAGCAGCGTCTTAGGGAACACTGAAGCTTTCTTT,CASSVLGNTEAFF
-,TRBJ2-7,-,TRBV6-5,TGTGCCAGCAGTTACGCCTCGGCCGCAACCTACGAGCAGTACTTC,CASSYASAATYEQYF